These 30 T cell receptor beta chains originate from one sample sequenced in a study of cytomegalovirus exposure and HLA in healthy donors. Amplification used 60 Vbeta primers and 13 Jbeta primers. Profiled with immunoSEQ multiplex PCR; TCRdb holds only in-frame clones, not every one. The table has some 130,000 clones, around 72% seen once. Sequencing was performed on PBMCs. All receptors derive from a woman in her late teens or twenties in good health and CMV-seronegative.

This chain connects TRBV11-1 to TRBJ1-4; D unclear. The CDR3 has 14 residues. Germline loops: CDR1 SGHAT, CDR2 FQDESV (reference sequence). V shed 5 bases and J shed 5 bases, with 12 bases lying between them. The CDR3: CASSVTAGNEKLFF. CDR3 bases: TGTGCCAGCAGCGTAACCGCGGGAAATGAAAAACTGTTTTTT.

The gene calls are TRBV2 and TRBJ2-3; TRBD2 aligns across 7 bases. CDR3 length: 10 residues. The germline V gene has CDR1 SNHLY and CDR2 FYNNEI. Unmatched junction bases numbered 2, after V lost 8 bases and J lost 9 bases. In DNA form, the CDR3 reads TGTGCCAGCGGGGGGGGGACGCAGTATTTT. Protein product: CASGGGTQYF.

This chain uses TRBV25-1 with TRBJ2-6; weak D call: TRBD1 (5 bases). CDR3 length equals 15 residues. Germline V gene data show CDR1 as MGHDK and CDR2 as SYGVNS. The ends were cut back, 5 bases at V and 0 bases at J, with 8 bases in the middle. In nucleotides, the CDR3 is TGTGCCAGCAGTAGGACAACCTCTGGGGCCAACGTCCTGACTTTC. Its protein is CASSRTTSGANVLTF.

The chain carries TRBV18 and TRBJ1-2; D not certain. Germline CDR1 KGHSH, CDR2 LQKENI. This CDR3 has 12 residues. V lost 4 bases to trimming and J lost 2 bases, with 5 bases between them. The CDR3 DNA sequence: TGTGCCAGCTCACAGGAGAACTATGGCTACACCTTC. Protein product: CASSQENYGYTF.

DNA of the CDR3: TGTGCCAGCAGCTTAGAACTTTCTACGAGCTCCTACAATGAGCAGTTCTTC. Translation: CASSLELSTSSYNEQFF. The chain employs TRBV11-2 and TRBJ2-1; no firm D call. V was clipped by 0 bases and J by 0 bases, with 12 bases between them. Germline V gene sequence: CDR1 SGHAT, CDR2 FQNNGV. This CDR3 region has 17 residues.

About this clone itself: Additional DNA sequences in this sample encode the identical CDR3. The rearrangement joins TRBV18 to TRBJ1-1; weak D call: TRBD1 (6 bases). Trimming removed 3 bases at V and 8 bases at J, with 7 bases between. Germline V gives CDR1 KGHSH, CDR2 LQKENI. There are 11 residues in the CDR3. In DNA form, the CDR3 reads TGTGCCAGCTCACCCGACAGGGAAGCTTTCTTT. This translates into CASSPDREAFF.

The chain uses TRBV30 and TRBJ2-3, with D maybe TRBD1 (6 bases). This CDR3 comprises 14 residues. From germline, CDR1 is GTSNPN and CDR2 SVGIG (reference sequence). V gave up 4 bases and J gave up 5 bases, with 16 bases separating them. In DNA form, the CDR3 reads TGTGCCTGGATGGGGGCAGGGGCAGGAGATACGCAGTATTTT. It translates to CAWMGAGAGDTQYF. Supplemented by reference TRBV30 and TRBJ2-3, the full variable domain reads SQTIHQWPATLVQPVGSPLSLECTVEGTSNPNLYWYRQAAGRGLQLLFYSVGIGQISSEVPQNLSASRPQDRQFILSSKKLLLSDSGFYLCAWMGAGAGDTQYFGPGTRLTVL.

In DNA form, the CDR3 reads TGTGCCAGCAGCTTAGGACTACCTAGCTACAATGAGCAGTTCTTC. Protein sequence: CASSLGLPSYNEQFF. V usage is TRBV5-4 and J usage is TRBJ2-1, with D perhaps TRBD2 (6 bases). Germline CDR1 reads SGHNT; CDR2 reads YYREEE (reference sequence). This CDR3 is built from 15 residues. The V end was cut by 2 bases, the J end by 3 bases, with 12 bases between. The full variable domain, rest sourced from reference TRBV5-4 and TRBJ2-1, is ETGVTQSPTHLIKTRGQQVTLRCSSQSGHNTVSWYQQALGQGPQFIFQYYREEENGRGNFPPRFSGLQFPNYSSELNVNALELDDSALYLCASSLGLPSYNEQFFGPGTRLTVL.

This rearrangement joins TRBV15 to TRBJ1-5; maybe TRBD1 (5 bases). Between the trimmed V and J ends, which lost 4 bases and 4 bases, there was a span of 8 bases. The germline CDR1 and CDR2 sequences are LNHNV and YYDKDF (reference sequence). This CDR3 contains 13 residues. The CDR3 sequence is CATSKTENQPQHF. CDR3 in DNA: TGTGCCACCAGCAAGACAGAGAATCAGCCCCAGCATTTT. Variable domain in full (rest from reference TRBV15 and TRBJ1-5): DAMVIQNPRYQVTQFGKPVTLSCSQTLNHNVMYWYQQKSSQAPKLLFHYYDKDFNNEADTPDNFQSRRPNTSFCFLDIRSPGLGDTAMYLCATSKTENQPQHFGDGTRLSIL.

The chain carries TRBV4-1 and TRBJ2-1; tentatively, D is TRBD1 (6 bases). The CDR3 has 16 amino acids. Germline CDR1 and CDR2: MGHRA and YSYEKL. V dropped 0 bases and J dropped 0 bases, with 9 bases sitting between them. The CDR3 nucleotides read TGCGCCAGCAGCCAAGATCAGGGGAGCTCCTACAATGAGCAGTTCTTC. Translation: CASSQDQGSSYNEQFF.

The rearrangement links TRBV18 to TRBJ2-5, with D maybe TRBD2 (6 bases). CDR3 length: 16 residues. CDR1 is KGHSH, CDR2 LQKENI, per germline. V lost 2 bases to trimming and J lost 5 bases, with 18 bases between them. The CDR3 loop reads CASSPSVRGARETQYF. CDR3 bases: TGTGCCAGCTCACCAAGTGTGCGGGGCGCGCGGGAGACCCAGTACTTC.

The chain links TRBV5-4 to TRBJ2-5; 11 nucleotides agree with TRBD2. The junction had 2 bases not matched to a gene; V was cut back by 3 bases and J by 4 bases. This CDR3 comprises 14 residues. Germline V gene sequence: CDR1 SGHNT, CDR2 YYREEE (reference sequence). CDR3 sequence reads: CASSSGLAGETQYF. The DNA of the CDR3 is TGTGCCAGCAGCTCCGGACTAGCGGGAGAGACCCAGTACTTC.

This clone was detected only once. This rearrangement joins TRBV30 to TRBJ2-1, with a tentative D call TRBD2 (6 bases). In germline, CDR1 is GTSNPN, CDR2 SVGIG (reference sequence). With 3 bases removed from V and 0 bases from J, the gap between germline ends came to 15 bases. This CDR3 is 16 amino acids long. The CDR3 loop is CAWSLRAGFSYNEQFF. The CDR3 DNA sequence: TGTGCCTGGAGCTTGAGGGCGGGGTTCTCCTACAATGAGCAGTTCTTC.

The table lists this clone with a few counts. V and J are TRBV2 and TRBJ1-4; TRBD1 aligns across 8 bases. V lost 4 bases, J lost 10 bases, and 14 bases stayed unmatched. Germline V CDR1 and CDR2: SNHLY, FYNNEI. The length of the CDR3 is 16 residues. The CDR3 DNA is TGTGCCAGCAGTGTTAACTCGGACAGGGCCCCTGGAAAACTGTTTTTT. Its protein is CASSVNSDRAPGKLFF.

As regards this clone: The same CDR3 also results from other DNA sequences found in this sample. The chain combines TRBV5-6 with TRBJ2-7; D is ambiguous. The CDR3 is made up of 12 amino acids. CDR1 and CDR2 from the germline V gene are SGHDT and YYEEEE. V lost 1 base and J lost 4, with 6 bases in between. CDR3 in DNA: TGTGCCAGCAGCTTGCAGTTGTACGAGCAGTACTTC. Its protein is CASSLQLYEQYF.

This clone was seen only a few times. This chain uses TRBV4-1 with TRBJ1-1, with TRBD1 matching 9 bases. Trimming cost V 4 bases and J 6 bases; bases outside gene matches: 9. The CDR3 spans 15 residues. Germline V CDR1 and CDR2: MGHRA, YSYEKL. The CDR3 coding sequence is TGCGCCAGCAGCCCAAGAACAGGGGGCATCGCTGAAGCTTTCTTT. Protein product: CASSPRTGGIAEAFF.

In this sample, this clone turned up once. The chain has TRBV25-1 and TRBJ2-5; D remains ambiguous. This CDR3 is 14 amino acids long. Trimming stripped 7 bases from V and 1 base from J, with 13 bases between. Germline lookup yields CDR1 MGHDK and CDR2 SYGVNS. Written as DNA, the CDR3 is TGTGCCAGCACCAGTTACAGTGGCCAAGAGACCCAGTACTTC. Amino acid sequence: CASTSYSGQETQYF.

In its sample, this clone was seen a few times. The CDR3 DNA reads as TGTGCCAGTTCCCCGGGACTCCTCTACGAGCAGTACTTC. It yields the protein CASSPGLLYEQYF. The chain couples TRBV6-5 to TRBJ2-7; D might be TRBD2 (6 bases). This CDR3 is built from 13 residues. CDR1 MNHEY and CDR2 SVGAGI come from the germline V gene. V dropped 9 bases and J dropped 3 bases, with 15 bases sitting between them.

The chain recombines TRBV27 with TRBJ2-2, with 12 bases identical to TRBD2. With 3 bases clipped from V and 5 bases from J, the junction kept 4 bases outside the gene matches. Germline V gene data show CDR1 as MNHEY and CDR2 as SMNVEV (reference sequence). The CDR3 consists of 16 residues. CDR3 protein: CASSFLAGGGTGELFF. CDR3 DNA sequence: TGTGCCAGCAGTTTCCTAGCGGGAGGGGGTACCGGGGAGCTGTTTTTT.

The chain joins TRBV5-1 to TRBJ1-5; 8 bases map to TRBD1. The germline V gene encodes CDR1 SGHRS and CDR2 YFSETQ. The CDR3 is made up of 14 amino acids. V was clipped by 4 bases and J by 7 bases; unmatched bases: 7. This chain's CDR3 is CASSVAGGYQPQHF. Here the CDR3 DNA reads TGCGCCAGCAGCGTAGCAGGGGGCTACCAGCCCCAGCATTTT. The full variable domain, its missing parts supplied by reference TRBV5-1 and TRBJ1-5, is KAGVTQTPRYLIKTRGQQVTLSCSPISGHRSVSWYQQTPGQGLQFLFEYFSETQRNKGNFPGRFSGRQFSNSRSEMNVSTLELGDSALYLCASSVAGGYQPQHFGDGTRLSIL.

A note on this clone: The sample has other DNA sequences that encode this CDR3 too. The J gene is TRBJ1-1, the V gene TRBV6-5; possible D gene TRBD1, 5 bases. The CDR3 covers 14 residues. The germline V and J ends were trimmed by 1 base and 2 bases, with 8 bases remaining between them. Per germline, CDR1 MNHEY and CDR2 SVGAGI. The CDR3 sequence is CASSYLQGNTEAFF. Here the CDR3 DNA reads TGTGCCAGCAGTTACTTGCAGGGTAACACTGAAGCTTTCTTT.

This clone is a singleton in its sample. V gene TRBV5-4 combines with J gene TRBJ1-2, with 10 bases that match TRBD1. The V and J ends lost 4 bases and 4 bases, in that order; junction bases with no gene match: 13. The germline CDR1 and CDR2 sequences are SGHNT and YYREEE (reference sequence). This CDR3 spans 17 amino acids. This CDR3 reads CASSPSQSTGGGYGYTF. The DNA for the CDR3 is TGTGCCAGCAGCCCCTCACAATCGACAGGGGGCGGCTATGGCTACACCTTC.

CDR3 sequence reads: CASSLAGTSGRVRFF. CDR3 DNA sequence: TGTGCCAGCAGCTTGGCAGGGACTAGCGGGAGGGTTCGCTTCTTC. The genes are TRBV5-6 and TRBJ2-1; TRBD2 aligns across 16 bases. J gave up 16 bases and V 0 bases, and 7 bases lay outside the gene matches. This CDR3 is 15 amino acids long. Germline loops: CDR1 SGHDT, CDR2 YYEEEE.

The chain is built from TRBV6-5 and TRBJ2-7; 10 bases agree with TRBD1. V dropped 5 bases and J dropped 8; count of bases not matched to a gene: 12. The CDR3 is made up of 15 amino acids. Looked up from germline, CDR1 is MNHEY and CDR2 is SVGAGI. CDR3 coding DNA: TGTGCCAGCAGTCACGGACAGGGGGGAACTATCAAGCAGTACTTC. Encoded protein: CASSHGQGGTIKQYF.

The DNA for the CDR3 is TGCGCCAGCTCGGAGCAGCCCACCGGGGAGCTGTTTTTT. The encoded protein is CASSEQPTGELFF. This rearrangement joins TRBV5-1 to TRBJ2-2; D call uncertain. Looked up from germline, CDR1 is SGHRS and CDR2 is YFSETQ. Trimming removed 7 bases at V and 4 bases at J, with 11 bases between. This CDR3 has 13 amino acids.

The chain has TRBV18 and TRBJ1-4; no clear D. The V and J ends lost 1 base and 2 bases respectively, with 11 bases between them. Germline CDR1 is KGHSH and CDR2 is LQKENI. The CDR3 has 16 residues. Here the CDR3 DNA reads TGTGCCAGCTCACCACAGGCGCAGGCGACTAATGAAAAACTGTTTTTT. Amino acids: CASSPQAQATNEKLFF.

The chain links TRBV6-4 to TRBJ2-1; tentatively, D is TRBD2 (6 bases). Germline assignment: CDR1 MRHNA and CDR2 SNTAGT. The CDR3 runs 15 residues. V was pared by 4 bases and J by 3 bases, with 13 bases between. CDR3 sequence reads: CASSVGAGRYNEQFF. For the CDR3, the DNA is TGTGCCAGCAGTGTAGGAGCGGGCCGCTACAATGAGCAGTTCTTC.

This clone was seen only a few times. The CDR3 DNA reads as TGTGCCAGCAGCAGGGACAGGGGCGAGAACACTGAAGCTTTCTTT. Amino acids: CASSRDRGENTEAFF. The chain carries TRBV2 and TRBJ1-1; 10 nucleotides line up with TRBD1. CDR3 length: 15 amino acids. J was trimmed by 1 base and V by 6 bases; bases with no gene match: 5. Germline V gene data show CDR1 as SNHLY and CDR2 as FYNNEI.

V and J are TRBV5-1 and TRBJ1-5; D may be TRBD1 (5 bases). Germline lookup yields CDR1 SGHRS and CDR2 YFSETQ. The CDR3 extends over 15 amino acids. V lost 0 bases and J 3 bases, leaving 10 bases between the germline ends. The CDR3 region is CASSLDGGTNQPQHF. The CDR3 region has the DNA TGCGCCAGCAGCTTGGATGGGGGGACCAATCAGCCCCAGCATTTT.

The CDR3 region is CASTGGTANYGYTF. For the CDR3, the DNA is TGTGCCAGCACTGGGGGGACGGCTAACTATGGCTACACCTTC. This chain joins TRBV2 and TRBJ1-2, with TRBD1 as a possible D gene (5 bases). Germline V gene lookup returns CDR1 SNHLY and CDR2 FYNNEI. The CDR3 runs to 14 residues. V shed 7 bases and J shed 0 bases, with 12 bases lying between them.